The 19 T cell receptor beta chains presented below share a single source sample, sequenced in a study of blood T cell repertoires in COVID-19 (dated by TCRdb to 2018 to 2021). The library was generated by the immunoSEQ multiplex PCR assay. TCRdb's version of the immuneACCESS table is confined to in-frame rearrangements and falls short of the full clone set. An unresolved V gene accounts for under half of the shortfall where checked; the remainder is of unknown origin. The sample table holds 110,000 to 150,000 clones, of which approximately 80% were seen once. Under 9.5% of the sample is held by the ten biggest clonotypes. The sequencing sample was made of peripheral blood. The receptors originated from an elderly woman in a cohort sampled during active or convalescent COVID-19.

The V and J genes are TRBV27 and TRBJ1-4, with D maybe TRBD1 (6 bases). The CDR3 runs to 15 residues. Trimming cost V 4 bases and J 8 bases, with 17 bases left between them. CDR1 and CDR2 from the germline V gene are MNHEY and SMNVEV (reference sequence). As DNA, the CDR3 is TGTGCCAGCAGTTGGGGGGGGGCAGGGTTGGAAAAACTGTTTTTT. Residues: CASSWGGAGLEKLFF.

The chain has TRBV9 and TRBJ1-2; 10 bases match TRBD1. Germline CDR1 SGDLS, CDR2 YYNGEE. After removal of 5 bases from V and 3 bases from J, the junction contained 7 bases not matched to a gene. The CDR3 is 15 residues long. CDR3 DNA: TGTGCCAGCAGTAGTGACAGGGGGCGTGACTATGGCTACACCTTC. It specifies CASSSDRGRDYGYTF.

The chain uses TRBV11-2 and TRBJ1-2; TRBD1 aligns across 8 bases. Trimming removed 1 base from V and 4 bases from J; junction bases left unmatched: 8. Germline lookup yields CDR1 SGHAT and CDR2 FQNNGV. This CDR3 comprises 16 residues. The CDR3, as DNA: TGTGCCAGCAGCTTAGCTTTCGGACAGGGCGTCTATGGCTACACCTTC. It is translated as CASSLAFGQGVYGYTF.

The chain carries TRBV19 and TRBJ1-6; D might be TRBD1 (6 bases). The V and J ends lost 4 bases and 10 bases respectively, with 11 bases between them. The CDR3 loop spans 13 amino acids. Germline CDR1 and CDR2: LNHDA and SQIVND (reference sequence). As DNA, the CDR3 is TGTGCCAGTAGTAGGACAGAGAACTCACCCCTCCACTTT. This translates into CASSRTENSPLHF.

In this sample, this clone turned up many times. J is TRBJ1-2 and V is TRBV3-1 (or the pseudogene TRBV3-2); weak D call: TRBD1 (6 bases). Trimming pared 4 bases from V and 4 bases from J, leaving 10 bases between. This CDR3 has 13 amino acids. Per the germline V gene, CDR1 is LGHDT and CDR2 is YNNKEL (reference sequence). The CDR3 reads CASSRTVPYGYTF. The CDR3 DNA follows: TGTGCCAGCAGCCGGACAGTACCCTATGGCTACACCTTC.

This chain uses TRBV28 with TRBJ2-5; 8 bases agree with TRBD2. Germline loops: CDR1 MDHEN, CDR2 SYDVKM. The CDR3 consists of 16 residues. V lost 3 bases to trimming and J lost 0 bases; unmatched junction nucleotides: 6. The CDR3 region is CASSLSRGGYQETQYF. The DNA for the CDR3 is TGTGCCAGCAGTTTGTCTCGCGGGGGGTACCAAGAGACCCAGTACTTC.

The chain uses TRBV2 and TRBJ2-5, with D hard to call. V lost 8 bases and J lost 0, with 4 bases in between. CDR1 is SNHLY and CDR2 is FYNNEI in the germline V gene. The CDR3 has 11 amino acids. This CDR3 reads CASGDQETQYF. In DNA form, the CDR3 reads TGTGCCAGCGGAGACCAAGAGACCCAGTACTTC.

The gene calls are TRBV7-2 and TRBJ1-4, with D possibly matching TRBD1 (5 bases). This CDR3 spans 16 amino acids. Germline CDR1 is SGHTA and CDR2 is FQGNSA. V was trimmed by 1 base and J by 6 bases, leaving 15 bases between them. The CDR3 bases are TGTGCCAGCAGCTTAGGGGCAGGGTGGAAGGATGAAAAACTGTTTTTT. It specifies CASSLGAGWKDEKLFF.

The chain links TRBV7-6 to TRBJ2-1, with no clear D. Germline CDR1 is SGHVS and CDR2 is FNYEAQ. V was shortened by 5 bases and J by 5 bases, with 16 bases between the two germline ends. This CDR3 contains 15 residues. The CDR3 is CASSPRQLPNNEQFF. The CDR3 DNA sequence: TGTGCCAGCAGCCCAAGACAATTACCGAACAATGAGCAGTTCTTC.

The V call is TRBV28, the J call TRBJ2-7; 9 bases match TRBD1. Germline assignment: CDR1 MDHEN and CDR2 SYDVKM. The CDR3 runs to 13 residues. Trimming at V came to 7 bases and at J to 1 base, leaving 2 bases not matched to a gene. Written as DNA, the CDR3 is TGTGCCAGCATCGGGACAGGGTCCTACGAGCAGTACGTC. As protein: CASIGTGSYEQYV.

The chain carries TRBV18 and TRBJ1-3; D remains ambiguous. V gave up 3 bases and J gave up 1 base, with 7 bases separating them. Germline V gene lookup returns CDR1 KGHSH and CDR2 LQKENI. The CDR3 sequence is 14 residues long. CDR3 in DNA: TGTGCCAGCTCACCTGCGGTTTCTGGAAACACCATATATTTT. Its protein product is CASSPAVSGNTIYF. The full variable domain, in which reference TRBV18 and TRBJ1-3 provide the parts outside the CDR3, is NAGVMQNPRHLVRRRGQEARLRCSPMKGHSHVYWYRQLPEEGLKFMVYLQKENIIDESGMPKERFSAEFPKEGPSILRIQQVVRGDSAAYFCASSPAVSGNTIYFGEGSWLTVV.

The CDR3 spells CASPKRRDTYEQYV. CDR3 DNA sequence: TGCGCCAGCCCCAAGAGGAGGGATACCTACGAGCAGTACGTC. The chain has TRBV23-1 and TRBJ2-7, with a possible D match to TRBD2 (6 bases). TRBV23-1 carries the ORF label, with uncertain function. There are 14 residues in the CDR3. The V and J ends lost 8 bases and 2 bases respectively, with 16 bases between them.

The chain has TRBV3-1 (or the pseudogene TRBV3-2) and TRBJ1-2, with D perhaps TRBD1 (5 bases). The CDR3 is 13 residues long. Trimming pared 5 bases from V and 3 bases from J, leaving 10 bases between. The germline V gene encodes CDR1 LGHDT and CDR2 YNNKEL (reference sequence). CDR3 region: CASSYDSYYGYTF. CDR3 DNA sequence: TGTGCCAGCAGCTACGACAGTTACTATGGCTACACCTTC.

The table lists this clone with a few counts. The chain couples TRBV7-9 to TRBJ1-2; 10 positions agree with TRBD1. From germline, CDR1 is SEHNR and CDR2 FQNEAQ (reference sequence). This CDR3 comprises 13 residues. The V and J ends lost 2 bases and 13 bases, in that order; junction bases with no gene match: 7. DNA of the CDR3: TGTGCCAGCAGCTTAAGTAAAGGACAGGGGGGCACCTTC. It yields the protein CASSLSKGQGGTF. Using reference TRBV7-9 and TRBJ1-2 for the parts outside the CDR3, the full variable domain is DTGVSQNPRHKITKRGQNVTFRCDPISEHNRLYWYRQTLGQGPEFLTYFQNEAQLEKSRLLSDRFSAERPKGSFSTLEIQRTEQGDSAMYLCASSLSKGQGGTFGSGTRLTVV.

J is TRBJ2-1 and V is TRBV3-1 (or the pseudogene TRBV3-2); 11 bases align to TRBD2. CDR1 and CDR2 from the germline V gene are LGHDT and YNNKEL (reference sequence). The CDR3 contains 15 residues. V lost 4 bases and J lost 4; bases outside the gene matches: 3. The CDR3 DNA reads TGTGCCAGCAGCCCCCTAGCGGGGGGATACAATGAGCAGTTCTTC. Its protein is CASSPLAGGYNEQFF.

V usage is TRBV6-1 and J usage is TRBJ2-3; the D gene is possibly TRBD1 (5 bases). This CDR3 has 13 residues. Germline CDR1 MNHNS, CDR2 SASEGT. V was trimmed by 2 bases and J by 4 bases, leaving 7 bases between them. The CDR3 bases are TGTGCCAGCAGTGAACAGGGTTCAGATACGCAGTATTTT. It yields the protein CASSEQGSDTQYF.

This chain uses TRBV2 with TRBJ2-3; D is undetermined. Germline assignment: CDR1 SNHLY and CDR2 FYNNEI. CDR3 length equals 11 residues. The V gene lost 4 bases and the J gene lost 10 bases, with 9 bases spanning the gap. The CDR3 DNA is TGTGCCAGCAGTGTGTTCCATGCGCAGTATTTT. It translates to CASSVFHAQYF.

The rearrangement joins TRBV7-8 to TRBJ2-3; D is uncertain. V was pared by 5 bases and J by 0 bases, with 12 bases between. Germline-derived CDR1 and CDR2 are SGHVS and FQNEAQ. This CDR3 has 15 residues. The CDR3 bases are TGTGCCAGCAGCGCCCAACCCTACAGCACAGATACGCAGTATTTT. Protein product: CASSAQPYSTDTQYF.

CDR3 coding DNA: TGCAGTGCTAGTCAGGGATTAGGTTATAATTCACCCCTCCACTTT. This gives the protein CSASQGLGYNSPLHF. The rearrangement uses TRBV20-1 and TRBJ1-6; possibly TRBD1 for D (5 bases). This CDR3 region has 15 residues. Trimming removed 3 bases from V and 4 bases from J, with 13 bases in between. Germline V gives CDR1 DFQATT, CDR2 SNEGSKA (reference sequence).